This passage covers 18 T cell receptor beta chains from one sample sequenced in a study of T cell repertoires in cytomegalovirus infection. TCRdb passed the reads through MiXCR, listing each CDR3 protein once. The repertoire holds some 440,000 distinct CDR3 sequences, with approximately 30% as singletons. Sample: PBMCs. These receptors all come from a human donor in good health (CMV status not recorded). Some clones in this sample may be carry-over from other donors' samples.

The rearrangement joins TRBV20-1 to TRBJ2-5; 8 bases are shared with TRBD2. This CDR3 is 13 amino acids long. The germline V gene encodes CDR1 DFQATT and CDR2 SNEGSKA (reference sequence). Losses at the gene ends were 6 bases for V and 3 bases for J; bases not matched to a gene: 6. The CDR3 DNA reads TGCAGTGCCCTAGTCGGGGGGGAAGAGACCCAGTACTTC. Protein sequence: CSALVGGEETQYF.

V is TRBV20-1 and J is TRBJ1-1; D perhaps matches TRBD1 (6 bases). Germline V gives CDR1 DFQATT, CDR2 SNEGSKA (reference sequence). Trimming took 3 bases from V and 6 from J, leaving 8 bases between them. The CDR3 runs to 11 residues. The CDR3 DNA sequence: TGCAGTGCTAGTAGGACAGCTGAAGCTTTCTTT. This gives the protein CSASRTAEAFF.

This rearrangement joins TRBV28 to TRBJ2-7; 12 bases match TRBD2. The CDR3 is 13 amino acids. J was trimmed by 6 bases and V by 5 bases; bases with no gene match: 2. CDR1 and CDR2 from the germline V gene are MDHEN and SYDVKM. CDR3 nucleotides: TGTGCCAGCAGTATACTAGCGGGGGGCGAGCAGTACTTC. It codes for CASSILAGGEQYF. Filled out from reference TRBV28 and TRBJ2-7, the complete variable domain reads DVKVTQSSRYLVKRTGEKVFLECVQDMDHENMFWYRQDPGLGLRLIYFSYDVKMKEKGDIPEGYSVSREKKERFSLILESASTNQTSMYLCASSILAGGEQYFGPGTRLTVT.

The CDR3 is CASSIEGGAEAFF. DNA of the CDR3: TGTGCCAGTAGTATAGAAGGGGGGGCTGAAGCTTTCTTT. The chain couples TRBV19 to TRBJ1-1; D possibly corresponds to TRBD1 (6 bases). The CDR3 is made up of 13 amino acids. Germline V lookup: CDR1 LNHDA, CDR2 SQIVND (reference sequence). V shed 0 bases and J shed 6 bases, with 8 bases lying between them.

The V gene is TRBV5-6, the J gene TRBJ1-2; D remains ambiguous. Deletions cut 10 bases from V and 5 bases from J, with 18 bases between. Germline V CDR1 and CDR2: SGHDT, YYEEEE. The CDR3 has 13 residues. CDR3 sequence (DNA): TGTGCCCCCACTACGGGTCATGAGTATGGCTACACCTTC. Amino acids: CAPTTGHEYGYTF.

This sequence joins TRBV5-1 and TRBJ2-7; 7 nucleotides match TRBD1. Germline V CDR1 and CDR2: SGHRS, YFSETQ. J was trimmed by 0 bases and V by 4 bases; bases with no gene match: 7. The CDR3 has 15 amino acids. This CDR3 is CASSPTDRSSYEQYF. Written as DNA, the CDR3 is TGCGCCAGCAGCCCGACGGACAGGAGCTCCTACGAGCAGTACTTC. Filled out from reference TRBV5-1 and TRBJ2-7, the complete variable domain reads KAGVTQTPRYLIKTRGQQVTLSCSPISGHRSVSWYQQTPGQGLQFLFEYFSETQRNKGNFPGRFSGRQFSNSRSEMNVSTLELGDSALYLCASSPTDRSSYEQYFGPGTRLTVT.

This rearrangement joins TRBV27 to TRBJ1-5; 7 bases align to TRBD1. The CDR3 length is 13 residues. Trimming at V came to 3 bases and at J to 7 bases, leaving 3 bases not matched to a gene. Germline lookup yields CDR1 MNHEY and CDR2 SMNVEV (reference sequence). The CDR3 loop is CASSFTGDQPQHF. The CDR3 coding sequence is TGTGCCAGCAGTTTCACAGGGGACCAGCCCCAGCATTTT.

This clonotype was detected ten times or more. V usage is TRBV12-3 or TRBV12-4 and J usage is TRBJ1-1; 8 bases line up with TRBD1. The CDR3 is 11 amino acids. Trimming took 7 bases from V and 12 from J; bases not matched to a gene: 7. The CDR3 reads CASIRTGKTFF. The CDR3 region has the DNA TGTGCCAGCATCCGGACAGGGAAGACTTTCTTT.

This clonotype was counted ten times or more. The J gene is TRBJ2-1, the V gene TRBV20-1, with TRBD2 identical over 11 bases. The germline CDR1 and CDR2 sequences are DFQATT and SNEGSKA (reference sequence). V was pared by 5 bases and J by 3 bases, with 3 bases of the junction left unmatched. The CDR3 contains 14 residues. CDR3 amino acids: CSAWGTSGYNEQFF. In nucleotides, the CDR3 is TGCAGTGCTTGGGGGACTAGCGGCTACAATGAGCAGTTCTTC.

The chain employs TRBV24-1 and TRBJ2-2, with unresolved D. The CDR3 is 13 amino acids. CDR1 is KGHDR and CDR2 is SFDVKD in the germline V gene. V lost 3 bases and J lost 5, with 6 bases in between. Written as DNA, the CDR3 is TGTGCCACCAGTGATCGACGTACCGGGGAGCTGTTTTTT. This translates into CATSDRRTGELFF.

This chain connects TRBV7-2 to TRBJ1-1, with TRBD1 matching 7 bases. Germline V lookup: CDR1 SGHTA, CDR2 FQGNSA. The CDR3 loop spans 18 amino acids. The V gene end was trimmed by 5 bases and the J gene end by 0 bases; junction bases not matched to a gene: 15. Written as DNA, the CDR3 is TGTGCCAGCAGCCCGAGTAGGGGGCGGGGGGCGATGAACACTGAAGCTTTCTTT. This gives the protein CASSPSRGRGAMNTEAFF.

The chain has TRBV20-1 and TRBJ2-3, with 8 bases lining up with TRBD2. The V gene end was trimmed by 3 bases and the J gene end by 6 bases; junction bases not matched to a gene: 17. This CDR3 contains 17 residues. Germline V CDR1 and CDR2: DFQATT, SNEGSKA (reference sequence). The CDR3 DNA is TGCAGTGCTAGCCCCCTCTCGGGCAGCGGGGGCAGTGATACGCAGTATTTT. Protein product: CSASPLSGSGGSDTQYF.

The chain links TRBV6-1 to TRBJ2-7; TRBD1 might be the D (5 bases). The CDR3 consists of 15 residues. Germline V CDR1 and CDR2: MNHNS, SASEGT. V shed 4 bases and J shed 1 base, with 14 bases lying between them. CDR3 loop: CASSGLWGSSYEQYF. As DNA, the CDR3 is TGTGCCAGCAGTGGGCTGTGGGGCAGTTCCTACGAGCAGTACTTC.

The chain uses TRBV20-1 and TRBJ2-7; 7 positions agree with TRBD2. Trimming at V came to 1 base and at J to 6 bases, leaving 6 bases not matched to a gene. Germline V gene data show CDR1 as DFQATT and CDR2 as SNEGSKA (reference sequence). The CDR3 spans 13 residues. CDR3 region: CSARGQPGGEQYF. The CDR3, as DNA: TGCAGTGCTAGAGGACAGCCGGGGGGCGAGCAGTACTTC.

At least ten counts were recorded for this clonotype. The chain uses TRBV4-1 and TRBJ2-2; TRBD1 matches at 8 bases. The trim removed 3 bases at V and 0 bases at J, leaving 3 bases unmatched. Per the germline V gene, CDR1 is MGHRA and CDR2 is YSYEKL. The CDR3 has 16 amino acids. This CDR3 is CASSQRQGTNTGELFF. CDR3 sequence (DNA): TGCGCCAGCAGCCAGAGACAGGGGACGAACACCGGGGAGCTGTTTTTT.

The V call is TRBV14, the J call TRBJ2-3; 10 bases are a match to TRBD2. V trimming: 3 bases; J trimming: 4 bases; junction bases outside the gene matches: 25. CDR1 and CDR2 (germline): SGHDN, FVKESK. The CDR3 runs to 22 residues. The DNA for the CDR3 is TGTGCCAGCAGCCACCCCACCTGGGGCGAGCGGGGGGGCCGGTCCCTCTCAGATACGCAGTATTTT. It encodes CASSHPTWGERGGRSLSDTQYF.

This clonotype appeared a few times. The gene calls are TRBV6-5 and TRBJ2-6, with no clear D. Between the trimmed V and J ends, which lost 0 bases and 0 bases, there was a span of 3 bases. The CDR3 is 15 residues long. CDR1 and CDR2 from the germline V gene are MNHEY and SVGAGI. CDR3 sequence reads: CASSYSHSGANVLTF. CDR3 nucleotide sequence: TGTGCCAGCAGTTACTCCCACTCTGGGGCCAACGTCCTGACTTTC.

The V call is TRBV20-1, the J call TRBJ1-2, with D tentatively TRBD1 (5 bases). V was trimmed by 5 bases and J by 5 bases, leaving 18 bases between them. Germline-derived CDR1 and CDR2 are DFQATT and SNEGSKA (reference sequence). This CDR3 has 14 amino acids. This CDR3 reads CSAYPRTRGYGYTF. CDR3 bases: TGCAGTGCTTACCCCCGGACACGGGGGTATGGCTACACCTTC.